This record covers a single T cell receptor beta chain. The antigen remains unidentified. The data were obtained in a study of human T cells and chemical hapten exposure. As for the study in general: Small pooled library volume differences chiefly drove per-sample TCR yield variation. Findings and limits, study-wide: Expanded TCRs formed significantly more large CDR3 similarity clusters than controls.

A single record per CDR3 protein comes from TCRdb applying MiXCR to the RACE reads. Of 30,000 to 40,000 distinct CDR3 sequences listed, approximately 9.5% are singletons. The sample's time point: patch test 3, about 24 weeks after DPC sensitization. The treatment here: therapeutic diphenylcyclopropenone sensitization with weekly scalp DPC. Extraction of total RNA was performed on unfractionated whole blood. Each patch-test visit's blood sample preceded patch application. Suited to DPC and affected by alopecia, the donors ranged from 18 to 70 years old. This material consisted of whole blood, taken in connection with sensitization to the hapten diphenylcyclopropenone (DPC). The receptor comes from a man between 50 and 59 years old with alopecia areata. Some clones in this sample may be carry-over from other donors' samples.

CDR3 DNA: TGTGCCAGCACTCTCATGGGGGGACAGGGCGGCACCGGGGAGCTGTTTTTT. Its protein product is CASTLMGGQGGTGELFF. V gene TRBV19 combines with J gene TRBJ2-2; 9 positions agree with TRBD1. The germline CDR1 and CDR2 sequences are LNHDA and SQIVND (reference sequence). The trim removed 9 bases at V and 4 bases at J, leaving 15 bases unmatched. CDR3 length: 17 amino acids.